The rows below give T cell receptor beta chains drawn from one sample of a study of shared clonotypes between healthy human individuals. Produced via immunoSEQ multiplex PCR; TCRdb's table is partial and in-frame only. The sample has 760,000 or so clones; 90% to 97% are singletons. Sample: naive CD8+ T cells sorted from blood. Source of these receptors: a man aged 30 to 39 in good health. The CDR3 runs from the conserved cysteine through the conserved F or W. Each record gives: J gene, V gene, D gene, clone size, CDR3 DNA, CDR3 protein. A D gene is named only where the DNA matches it firmly. A clone size is listed for some rows: how often the clone was seen (once, few, many), or a class if it is expanded.

j_call: TRBJ2-2
v_call: TRBV25-1
d_call: -
clone_size: -
cdr3_nt: TGTGCCAGCAGTGAATACGCAGTACCGAACACCGGGGAGCTGTTTTTT
cdr3_aa: CASSEYAVPNTGELFF

j_call: TRBJ2-1
v_call: TRBV5-1
d_call: TRBD2
clone_size: -
cdr3_nt: TGCGCCAGCAGGTTCGGGACTAGCGGGAGAGATGAGCAGTTCTTC
cdr3_aa: CASRFGTSGRDEQFF

j_call: TRBJ2-1
v_call: TRBV5-1
d_call: -
clone_size: -
cdr3_nt: TGCGCCAGCAGCTCCTCTACAAGCTCCTACAATGAGCAGTTCTTC
cdr3_aa: CASSSSTSSYNEQFF

j_call: TRBJ1-5
v_call: TRBV18
d_call: -
clone_size: -
cdr3_nt: TGTGCCAGCTCACCGAAGGGGGGTTATAGCAATCAGCCCCAGCATTTT
cdr3_aa: CASSPKGGYSNQPQHF

j_call: TRBJ2-7
v_call: TRBV5-4
d_call: TRBD1
clone_size: -
cdr3_nt: TGTGCCAGCAGCCTCTGGACAGGAGGATACGAGCAGTACTTC
cdr3_aa: CASSLWTGGYEQYF

j_call: TRBJ2-7
v_call: TRBV5-1
d_call: -
clone_size: -
cdr3_nt: TGCGCCAGCAGCTTGGAGGGGGAAAACACCTACGAGCAGTACTTC
cdr3_aa: CASSLEGENTYEQYF

j_call: TRBJ2-7
v_call: TRBV6-1
d_call: -
clone_size: -
cdr3_nt: TGTGCCAGCAGTGATGGAGGGGGGATCCGGTCCTACGAGCAGTACTTC
cdr3_aa: CASSDGGGIRSYEQYF

j_call: TRBJ2-2
v_call: TRBV9
d_call: TRBD2
clone_size: -
cdr3_nt: TGTGCCAGCAGCTCTCCTCCGGGACTAGCAAACACCGGGGAGCTGTTTTTT
cdr3_aa: CASSSPPGLANTGELFF

j_call: TRBJ2-7
v_call: TRBV6-6
d_call: TRBD1
clone_size: -
cdr3_nt: TGTGCCAGCAGTTACCCGATCGAGACAGGGGCCGAGCAGTACTTC
cdr3_aa: CASSYPIETGAEQYF

j_call: TRBJ2-7
v_call: TRBV7-2
d_call: -
clone_size: -
cdr3_nt: TGTGCCAGCAGCTTAGGGGTTGGAGGGATCTACGAGCAGCACTTC
cdr3_aa: CASSLGVGGIYEQHF

j_call: TRBJ2-5
v_call: TRBV6-6
d_call: -
clone_size: -
cdr3_nt: TGTGCCAGCAGTTACTCCGCAGAGCGTGGTAAAGAGACCCAGTACTTC
cdr3_aa: CASSYSAERGKETQYF

j_call: TRBJ2-1
v_call: TRBV5-1
d_call: -
clone_size: -
cdr3_nt: TGCGCCAGCGAGGTGGATAACTCCTACAATGAGCAGTTCTTC
cdr3_aa: CASEVDNSYNEQFF

j_call: TRBJ2-3
v_call: TRBV7-9
d_call: TRBD1
clone_size: -
cdr3_nt: TGTGCCAGCAGCTCCGGGACAGGATCTAGCACAGATACGCAGTATTTT
cdr3_aa: CASSSGTGSSTDTQYF

j_call: TRBJ2-1
v_call: TRBV30
d_call: TRBD1
clone_size: -
cdr3_nt: TGTGCCTGGAGTGTACTGGCAGGGGGATACAATGAGCAGTTCTTC
cdr3_aa: CAWSVLAGGYNEQFF

j_call: TRBJ2-5
v_call: TRBV30
d_call: TRBD2
clone_size: once
cdr3_nt: TGTGCCTGGAGTGTGTTTAGCGGGGATGGTGAGACCCAGTACTTC
cdr3_aa: CAWSVFSGDGETQYF

j_call: TRBJ2-7
v_call: TRBV19
d_call: -
clone_size: -
cdr3_nt: TGTGCCAGTAGATCGTCCTACGAGCAGTACTTC
cdr3_aa: CASRSSYEQYF

j_call: TRBJ2-2
v_call: TRBV28
d_call: -
clone_size: -
cdr3_nt: TGTGCCAGCAGCCTAGGATCCGGGGAGCTGTTTTTT
cdr3_aa: CASSLGSGELFF

j_call: TRBJ1-2
v_call: TRBV7-9
d_call: TRBD1
clone_size: -
cdr3_nt: TGTGCCAGCAGCCACCAAGGGGGCCGGGGCTTGACTAACTATGGCTACACCTTC
cdr3_aa: CASSHQGGRGLTNYGYTF

j_call: TRBJ2-3
v_call: TRBV7-9
d_call: TRBD2
clone_size: -
cdr3_nt: TGTGCCAGCAGCCGACTAGCGGGCGCACTCACAGATACGCAGTATTTT
cdr3_aa: CASSRLAGALTDTQYF

j_call: TRBJ2-2
v_call: TRBV14
d_call: TRBD2
clone_size: -
cdr3_nt: TGTGCCAGCAGCCAAGAAGGGACTAGCCACACATACACCGGGGAGCTGTTTTTT
cdr3_aa: CASSQEGTSHTYTGELFF

j_call: TRBJ2-1
v_call: TRBV7-8
d_call: -
clone_size: -
cdr3_nt: TGTGCCAGCAGCTTAGCTCCACAGGGTAGGAATGAGCAGTTCTTC
cdr3_aa: CASSLAPQGRNEQFF

j_call: TRBJ2-7
v_call: TRBV7-3
d_call: -
clone_size: -
cdr3_nt: TGTGCCAGCAGCTTAGTTCAGACAATCGTTAACTACGAGCAGTACTTC
cdr3_aa: CASSLVQTIVNYEQYF

j_call: TRBJ2-7
v_call: TRBV25-1
d_call: -
clone_size: -
cdr3_nt: TGTGCGGGCGACCCCATCTACGAGCAGTACTTC
cdr3_aa: CAGDPIYEQYF

j_call: TRBJ2-5
v_call: TRBV7-9
d_call: -
clone_size: -
cdr3_nt: TGTGCCAGCAGCTGGGGTAGAGAGGGAGTGAATCAAGAGACCCAGTACTTC
cdr3_aa: CASSWGREGVNQETQYF

j_call: TRBJ2-3
v_call: TRBV27
d_call: -
clone_size: -
cdr3_nt: TGTGCCAGCAGTCGCCGCACAGATACGCAGTATTTT
cdr3_aa: CASSRRTDTQYF

j_call: TRBJ1-4
v_call: TRBV5-1
d_call: -
clone_size: -
cdr3_nt: TGCGCCAGCAGCTTATGGGGTACTAATGAAAAACTGTTTTTT
cdr3_aa: CASSLWGTNEKLFF

j_call: TRBJ2-7
v_call: TRBV7-6
d_call: -
clone_size: -
cdr3_nt: TGTGCCAGCAGCTTACTAGGTTCCGAGCAGTACTTC
cdr3_aa: CASSLLGSEQYF

j_call: TRBJ2-7
v_call: TRBV28
d_call: -
clone_size: -
cdr3_nt: TGTGCCAGCAGGACCCATTATCAGCAGTACTTC
cdr3_aa: CASRTHYQQYF

j_call: TRBJ2-1
v_call: TRBV29-1
d_call: TRBD1
clone_size: -
cdr3_nt: TGCAGCGTCGCGGACAGGGCCCTCGATGAGCAGTTCTTC
cdr3_aa: CSVADRALDEQFF

j_call: TRBJ2-7
v_call: TRBV18
d_call: TRBD1
clone_size: -
cdr3_nt: TGTGCCAGCTCCCACGACAGGGGGAATACCTACGAGCAGTACTTC
cdr3_aa: CASSHDRGNTYEQYF

j_call: TRBJ1-5
v_call: TRBV4-1
d_call: -
clone_size: once
cdr3_nt: TGCGCCAGCAGCCAATCAGTGGGGAACCTTCAGCCCCAGCATTTT
cdr3_aa: CASSQSVGNLQPQHF

j_call: TRBJ2-1
v_call: TRBV6-1
d_call: -
clone_size: -
cdr3_nt: TGTGCCAGCAAGATTGACTTAGAATACAATGAGCAGTTCTTC
cdr3_aa: CASKIDLEYNEQFF

j_call: TRBJ2-2
v_call: TRBV27
d_call: TRBD2
clone_size: -
cdr3_nt: TGTGCCAGCTCTAGGGGCGGGAGGACCGGGGAGCTGTTTTTT
cdr3_aa: CASSRGGRTGELFF

j_call: TRBJ2-5
v_call: TRBV7-6
d_call: TRBD2
clone_size: -
cdr3_nt: TGTGCCAGCAGCCCGGAGGGACTAGCAGGGGAGACCCAGTACTTC
cdr3_aa: CASSPEGLAGETQYF

j_call: TRBJ2-5
v_call: TRBV27
d_call: TRBD1
clone_size: -
cdr3_nt: TGTGCCAGCAGTTTTTCCGCAGGGGGCGCAGAGACCCAGTACTTC
cdr3_aa: CASSFSAGGAETQYF

j_call: TRBJ2-7
v_call: TRBV27
d_call: TRBD1
clone_size: -
cdr3_nt: TGTGCCAGCAGTACAACAGGGGGTCTCTACGAGCAGTACTTC
cdr3_aa: CASSTTGGLYEQYF

j_call: TRBJ2-7
v_call: TRBV7-9
d_call: TRBD2
clone_size: -
cdr3_nt: TGTGCCAGCAGTTCGCCCGTCCCTAGCGGGAGGGCCTACGAGCAGTACTTC
cdr3_aa: CASSSPVPSGRAYEQYF

j_call: TRBJ2-1
v_call: TRBV9
d_call: -
clone_size: -
cdr3_nt: TGTGCCAGCAGCGGGGGAGCCTTGGATGAGCAGTTCTTC
cdr3_aa: CASSGGALDEQFF

j_call: TRBJ1-1
v_call: TRBV5-1
d_call: -
clone_size: -
cdr3_nt: TGCGCCAGCAGCTGGGTCGGGGGAGTGAACACTGAAGCTTTCTTT
cdr3_aa: CASSWVGGVNTEAFF

j_call: TRBJ1-1
v_call: TRBV11-2
d_call: -
clone_size: -
cdr3_nt: TGTGCCAGCAGCCCGAGGGGGGGCCTGGACACTGAAGCTTTCTTT
cdr3_aa: CASSPRGGLDTEAFF

j_call: TRBJ2-7
v_call: TRBV7-2
d_call: -
clone_size: -
cdr3_nt: TGTGCCAGCAGCTTTGGGACCGACCTCGAGCAGTACTTC
cdr3_aa: CASSFGTDLEQYF

j_call: TRBJ2-2
v_call: TRBV29-1
d_call: -
clone_size: -
cdr3_nt: TGCAGCGTCCGGACCATCTCGAACACCGGGGAGCTGTTTTTT
cdr3_aa: CSVRTISNTGELFF

j_call: TRBJ2-1
v_call: TRBV2
d_call: -
clone_size: -
cdr3_nt: TGTGCCAGCAGTGAACCCAATTACAATGAGCAGTTCTTC
cdr3_aa: CASSEPNYNEQFF

j_call: TRBJ2-7
v_call: TRBV11-2
d_call: -
clone_size: -
cdr3_nt: TGTGCCAGTAGGGCCCTGATACAGGAGCAGTACTTC
cdr3_aa: CASRALIQEQYF

j_call: TRBJ1-2
v_call: TRBV5-5
d_call: -
clone_size: -
cdr3_nt: TGTGCCAGCAGCTTCCCTGACCCCGGGAACTATGGCTACACCTTC
cdr3_aa: CASSFPDPGNYGYTF

j_call: TRBJ2-1
v_call: TRBV5-4
d_call: TRBD2
clone_size: -
cdr3_nt: TGTGCCAGCAGCCTAAGCGGGACTAGCGGTTACTCCTACAATGAGCAGTTCTTC
cdr3_aa: CASSLSGTSGYSYNEQFF

j_call: TRBJ1-2
v_call: TRBV2
d_call: -
clone_size: -
cdr3_nt: TGTGCCAGCATAATACAGGGAGCTAACTATGGCTACACCTTC
cdr3_aa: CASIIQGANYGYTF

j_call: TRBJ2-7
v_call: TRBV6-5
d_call: -
clone_size: -
cdr3_nt: TGTGCCTTAAGTTTGATCAGCTCCTACGAGCAGTACTTC
cdr3_aa: CALSLISSYEQYF

j_call: TRBJ1-5
v_call: TRBV19
d_call: -
clone_size: -
cdr3_nt: TGTGCCAGTAGTATATGGCAGATTGAACTCCATCAGCCCCAGCATTTT
cdr3_aa: CASSIWQIELHQPQHF

j_call: TRBJ1-2
v_call: TRBV15
d_call: -
clone_size: -
cdr3_nt: TGTGCCACCAGCAGAGAACAGGGAAGTGGCTACACCTTC
cdr3_aa: CATSREQGSGYTF

j_call: TRBJ2-2
v_call: TRBV7-7
d_call: TRBD2
clone_size: -
cdr3_nt: TGTGCCAGCAGCCGGACTAGCGGGAGAGGAATCACCGGGGAGCTGTTTTTT
cdr3_aa: CASSRTSGRGITGELFF

j_call: TRBJ1-2
v_call: TRBV28
d_call: TRBD1
clone_size: once
cdr3_nt: TGTGCCAGCAGTCGACAGGGGAAGGATGGCTACACCTTC
cdr3_aa: CASSRQGKDGYTF

j_call: TRBJ1-5
v_call: TRBV27
d_call: -
clone_size: -
cdr3_nt: TGTGCCAGCAGTTTATGGGGATCCCTTCGGGATCAGCCCCAGCATTTT
cdr3_aa: CASSLWGSLRDQPQHF